This T cell receptor beta chain was recovered during a study of T cell changes during pregnancy in multiple sclerosis. V lost 1 base, J lost 8 bases, and 8 bases lay in between. The CDR3 spans 12 residues. Germline-derived CDR1 and CDR2 are SGHVS and FQNEAQ. TCRdb keeps only in-frame clones here, not all; method: immunoSEQ multiplex PCR. The table lists about 72,000 clones, 91% of them singletons. The chain carries TRBV7-8 and TRBJ1-2, with D tentatively TRBD1 (6 bases). Sequencing used peripheral blood, obtained in the third trimester of pregnancy. The receptor was isolated from a female donor in good health, enrolled as a control in a pregnancy study. The chain's CDR3 is CASSLGGGGYTF. The CDR3 coding sequence is TGTGCCAGCAGCTTAGGAGGGGGAGGCTACACCTTC.